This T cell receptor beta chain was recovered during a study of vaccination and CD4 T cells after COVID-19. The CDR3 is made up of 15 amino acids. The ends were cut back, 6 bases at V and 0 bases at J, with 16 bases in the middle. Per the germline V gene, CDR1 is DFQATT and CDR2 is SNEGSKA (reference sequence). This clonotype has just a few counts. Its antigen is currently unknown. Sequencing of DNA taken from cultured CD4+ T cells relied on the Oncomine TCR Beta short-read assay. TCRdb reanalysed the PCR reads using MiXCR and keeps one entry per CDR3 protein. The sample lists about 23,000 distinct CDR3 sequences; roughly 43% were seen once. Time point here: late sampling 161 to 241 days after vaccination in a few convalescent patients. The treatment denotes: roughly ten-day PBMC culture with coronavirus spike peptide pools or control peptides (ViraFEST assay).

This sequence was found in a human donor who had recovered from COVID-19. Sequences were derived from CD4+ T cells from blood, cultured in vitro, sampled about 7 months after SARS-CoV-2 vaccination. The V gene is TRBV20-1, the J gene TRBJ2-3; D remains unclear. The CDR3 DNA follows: TGCAGTGCCAAGAGTCGGGCCATGAGCACAGATACGCAGTATTTT. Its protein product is CSAKSRAMSTDTQYF.